This paragraph covers one T cell receptor (beta chain) sequence. The CDR3 covers 14 residues. V was clipped by 4 bases and J by 3 bases, with 13 bases between them. Germline CDR1 and CDR2: SGHNT and YYREEE (reference sequence). The data derive from a study of blood T cell repertoires in COVID-19. The protocol was immunoSEQ multiplex PCR, while the TCRdb copy is restricted to in-frame clones and leaves out a portion. The sample yields 150,000 to 200,000 clones, 89% seen once. This receptor was obtained from a woman under 30 who had recovered from COVID-19. The V and J genes are TRBV5-4 and TRBJ2-5, with D perhaps matching TRBD2 (5 bases). Sequencing was done on a sample of PBMCs or T cells enriched from blood (not recorded which). The chain's CDR3 is CASSGGLIEETQYF. The CDR3 DNA is TGTGCCAGCAGCGGCGGACTCATCGAAGAGACCCAGTACTTC.